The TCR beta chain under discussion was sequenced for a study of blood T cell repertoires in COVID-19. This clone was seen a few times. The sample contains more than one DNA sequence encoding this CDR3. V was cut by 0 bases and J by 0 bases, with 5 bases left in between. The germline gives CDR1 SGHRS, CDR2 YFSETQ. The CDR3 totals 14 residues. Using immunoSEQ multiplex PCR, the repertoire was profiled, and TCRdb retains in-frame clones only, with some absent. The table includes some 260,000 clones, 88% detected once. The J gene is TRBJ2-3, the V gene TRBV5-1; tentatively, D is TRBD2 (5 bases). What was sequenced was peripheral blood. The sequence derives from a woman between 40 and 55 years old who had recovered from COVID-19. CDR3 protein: CASSLGTSTDTQYF. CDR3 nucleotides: TGCGCCAGCAGCTTGGGGACTAGCACAGATACGCAGTATTTT.